The 27 T cell receptor beta chains below were found in one sample sequenced in a study of persistence of HIV-infected CD4 T cells. Sequencing used immunoSEQ version 4 in survey mode. Sequencing used immunoSEQ multiplex PCR; TCRdb keeps in-frame clones, though not all of them. The table has roughly 25,000 clones, around 72% seen once. Antigens for these TCRs are unknown. Overlapping HIV-1 Gag 15-mer peptides at 1 ug per peptide per mL were used. Sorting of responding CD4+ T cells relied on upregulated CD40 ligand together with CD69. The sample was CD4+ T cells sorted from PBMCs after roughly 18-hour stimulation, taken from a patient who received antiretroviral therapy. These receptors all stem from an adult man with HIV who was CMV-seropositive.

This chain connects TRBV2 to TRBJ2-3, with 13 bases fitting TRBD2. Trimming removed 3 bases from V and 7 bases from J; junction bases left unmatched: 1. This CDR3 spans 14 amino acids. Per germline, CDR1 SNHLY and CDR2 FYNNEI. CDR3 in amino acids: CASSETSGGYTQYF. The CDR3 bases are TGTGCCAGCAGTGAGACTAGCGGGGGGTATACGCAGTATTTT.

The CDR3 loop is CASSPGATSSYEQYF. The DNA for the CDR3 is TGTGCCAGCAGCCCGGGAGCGACTAGCTCCTACGAGCAGTACTTC. V usage is TRBV9 and J usage is TRBJ2-7, with a weak D call TRBD2 (6 bases). Germline-derived CDR1 and CDR2 are SGDLS and YYNGEE. The CDR3 has 15 amino acids. V lost 4 bases, J lost 0 bases, and 14 bases lay in between.

The chain is built from TRBV2 and TRBJ2-7; D unresolved. Germline loops: CDR1 SNHLY, CDR2 FYNNEI. V was cut by 1 base and J by 3 bases, with 7 bases left in between. This CDR3 is built from 13 residues. In DNA, the CDR3 is TGTGCCAGCAGTGAAGGGCTACTCTACGAGCAGTACTTC. Protein product: CASSEGLLYEQYF.

This clone was recorded once. The chain employs TRBV2 and TRBJ2-4; 12 nucleotides match TRBD1. The V segment lost 4 bases and the J segment 4 bases; nucleotides outside the gene matches: 2. CDR3 length: 15 residues. Germline CDR1 and CDR2: SNHLY and FYNNEI. Here the CDR3 DNA reads TGTGCCAGCAGTGGGGACAGGGGGCCAAAAAACATTCAGTACTTC. It translates to CASSGDRGPKNIQYF. The full variable domain, completed using reference TRBV2 and TRBJ2-4, is EPEVTQTPSHQVTQMGQEVILRCVPISNHLYFYWYRQILGQKVEFLVSFYNNEISEKSEIFDDQFSVERPDGSNFTLKIRSTKLEDSAMYFCASSGDRGPKNIQYFGAGTRLSVL.

The chain employs TRBV3-1 (or the pseudogene TRBV3-2) and TRBJ2-7; the D is unclear. The CDR3 has 14 amino acids. CDR1 is LGHDT, CDR2 YNNKEL, per germline (reference sequence). V lost 11 bases to trimming and J lost 0 bases, with 17 bases between them. The CDR3 loop is CAYRRPRSSYEQYF. The CDR3 coding sequence is TGTGCCTATAGAAGGCCCAGGAGCTCCTACGAGCAGTACTTC.

This clone was counted only a few times. CDR3 nucleotide sequence: TGTGCCAGCAACCGACAGGGGGGGAACACTGAAGCTTTCTTT. This sequence encodes CASNRQGGNTEAFF. The chain links TRBV28 to TRBJ1-1, with 9 nucleotides matching TRBD1. V lost 7 bases to trimming and J lost 1 base; unmatched junction nucleotides: 4. Germline V gives CDR1 MDHEN, CDR2 SYDVKM. The CDR3 extends over 14 amino acids.

By frequency in the sample, this clone is medium-sized. One junction end disagrees with the germline gene, perhaps due to a read error. The chain joins TRBV3-1 (or the pseudogene TRBV3-2) to TRBJ1-1; D is unresolved. The CDR3 extends over 11 amino acids. Germline CDR1 is LGHDT and CDR2 is YNNKEL (reference sequence). The CDR3 sequence is CASSQYEELFF. The CDR3 DNA reads TGTGCCAGCAGCCAATATGAAGAGCTATTTTTT.

The V and J genes are TRBV28 and TRBJ1-5; 9 bases agree with TRBD1. The CDR3 is made up of 16 amino acids. Trimming cost V 5 bases and J 6 bases; bases outside gene matches: 11. The germline gives CDR1 MDHEN, CDR2 SYDVKM. CDR3 loop: CASSLTDRGWGQPQHF. The CDR3 DNA is TGTGCCAGCAGTCTAACGGACAGGGGATGGGGTCAGCCCCAGCATTTT. Using reference TRBV28 and TRBJ1-5 for the parts outside the CDR3, the full variable domain is DVKVTQSSRYLVKRTGEKVFLECVQDMDHENMFWYRQDPGLGLRLIYFSYDVKMKEKGDIPEGYSVSREKKERFSLILESASTNQTSMYLCASSLTDRGWGQPQHFGDGTRLSIL.

The V gene is TRBV19, the J gene TRBJ2-5, with 8 nucleotides matching TRBD2. The CDR3 is 16 amino acids. Looked up from germline, CDR1 is LNHDA and CDR2 is SQIVND (reference sequence). V was pared by 3 bases and J by 5 bases, with 11 bases of the junction left unmatched. CDR3 in DNA: TGTGCCAGTAGTATGACGGGGGGGGCCCTCCCGGAGACCCAGTACTTC. Amino acids: CASSMTGGALPETQYF.

This clone turned up a few times. This chain links TRBV5-1 with TRBJ2-1; TRBD1 aligns across 9 bases. Germline CDR1 SGHRS, CDR2 YFSETQ. CDR3 length: 16 amino acids. J was trimmed by 7 bases and V by 4 bases; bases with no gene match: 12. The CDR3 DNA reads TGCGCCAGCAGCACCCAGACAGGGGGAGGGAGGAATGAGCAGTTCTTC. Its translation: CASSTQTGGGRNEQFF.

V gene TRBV5-1 combines with J gene TRBJ1-3; a weak D match, TRBD1 (6 bases). The germline V gene encodes CDR1 SGHRS and CDR2 YFSETQ. V gave up 0 bases and J gave up 5 bases, with 9 bases separating them. The CDR3 has 14 residues. The CDR3 DNA reads TGCGCCAGCAGCTTGGAGAGGGGGAGAAACACCATATATTTT. Its translation is CASSLERGRNTIYF.

V usage is TRBV7-3 and J usage is TRBJ2-1; no firm D call. This CDR3 spans 15 amino acids. With 5 bases removed from V and 7 bases from J, the gap between germline ends came to 18 bases. Germline V gene lookup returns CDR1 SGHTA and CDR2 FQGTGA. Here the CDR3 reads CASSLSSAFGNEQFF. The CDR3 nucleotides read TGTGCCAGCAGCCTATCTTCTGCCTTTGGGAATGAGCAGTTCTTC.

This chain joins TRBV27 and TRBJ2-3; TRBD1 aligns across 7 bases. J lost 2 bases, V lost 5 bases, and 10 bases had no gene match. CDR1 MNHEY and CDR2 SMNVEV come from the germline V gene (reference sequence). The CDR3 sequence is 16 residues long. The CDR3 DNA reads as TGTGCCAGCAGTCCTCGACAGGGAATCTCCACAGATACGCAGTATTTT. This sequence encodes CASSPRQGISTDTQYF.

V is TRBV6-5 and J is TRBJ1-5, with 8 bases identical to TRBD1. This CDR3 spans 15 amino acids. The V and J ends lost 7 bases and 1 base, in that order; junction bases with no gene match: 6. The germline V gene has CDR1 MNHEY and CDR2 SVGAGI. The CDR3 DNA is TGTGCCAGCAACAGGGGGGGACTCAGCAATCAGCCCCAGCATTTT. As protein: CASNRGGLSNQPQHF.

This clone was seen a few times. The V and J genes are TRBV7-9 and TRBJ1-4, with 8 bases identical to TRBD1. Germline assignment: CDR1 SEHNR and CDR2 FQNEAQ (reference sequence). This CDR3 has 17 amino acids. Trimming cost V 3 bases and J 0 bases; bases outside gene matches: 6. This CDR3 is CASSFRQGTATNEKLFF. DNA for the CDR3: TGTGCCAGCAGCTTTAGACAGGGGACGGCAACTAATGAAAAACTGTTTTTT.

This rearrangement joins TRBV2 to TRBJ2-4, with D maybe TRBD2 (5 bases). This CDR3 region has 15 residues. Trimming removed 8 bases from V and 0 bases from J, with 14 bases in between. Per germline, CDR1 SNHLY and CDR2 FYNNEI. The CDR3 DNA sequence: TGTGCCAGCCTCCCTAGCCCAGGAGCCAAAAACATTCAGTACTTC. As protein: CASLPSPGAKNIQYF.

The chain has TRBV11-3 and TRBJ2-2; 12 bases match TRBD2. This CDR3 contains 14 residues. Trimming at V came to 5 bases and at J to 7 bases, leaving 2 bases not matched to a gene. Germline V CDR1 and CDR2: SGHNT, YENEEA. This CDR3 reads CASSRLAGVGELFF. The CDR3 region has the DNA TGTGCCAGCAGCCGACTAGCGGGGGTCGGGGAGCTGTTTTTT.

The chain links TRBV7-3 to TRBJ1-1, with D maybe TRBD1 (5 bases). The germline gives CDR1 SGHTA, CDR2 FQGTGA. CDR3 length equals 13 residues. The V end lost 4 bases, the J end lost 1 base, and 7 bases lay between the germline ends. Here the CDR3 DNA reads TGTGCCAGCAGCTCCGGACAGAACACTGAAGCTTTCTTT. It codes for CASSSGQNTEAFF.

The V call is TRBV6-5, the J call TRBJ1-3; D remains ambiguous. The CDR3 contains 15 residues. From germline, CDR1 is MNHEY and CDR2 SVGAGI. The V and J ends lost 2 bases and 0 bases respectively, with 8 bases between them. The CDR3 region is CASSYTLSSGNTIYF. The CDR3 nucleotides read TGTGCCAGCAGTTACACACTTAGCTCTGGAAACACCATATATTTT.

This sequence joins TRBV7-8 and TRBJ2-1, with TRBD2 matching 11 bases. Looked up from germline, CDR1 is SGHVS and CDR2 is FQNEAQ. Losses at the gene ends were 6 bases for V and 2 bases for J; bases not matched to a gene: 18. The CDR3 loop spans 20 amino acids. In nucleotides, the CDR3 is TGTGCCAGCAGACCCCCGTGGGGGAACATGGGACTAGCGGCCTACAATGAGCAGTTCTTC. Translation gives CASRPPWGNMGLAAYNEQFF.

The CDR3 is CASSLDLTGVYYGYTF. The CDR3 DNA follows: TGTGCCAGCAGCTTAGATTTGACAGGGGTGTACTATGGCTACACCTTC. V is TRBV11-3 and J is TRBJ1-2, with 8 nucleotides matching TRBD1. Germline V gives CDR1 SGHNT, CDR2 YENEEA. The CDR3 has 16 amino acids. V dropped 0 bases and J dropped 3; count of bases not matched to a gene: 6.

This chain uses TRBV5-6 with TRBJ2-2; 9 positions match TRBD1. The CDR3 covers 16 residues. Germline V gene sequence: CDR1 SGHDT, CDR2 YYEEEE. V was pared by 4 bases and J by 4 bases, with 8 bases of the junction left unmatched. CDR3 DNA: TGTGCCAGCAGCCAACCTGGGACAGGGATCACCGGGGAGCTGTTTTTT. Translated, it gives CASSQPGTGITGELFF. The entire variable domain, with the rest obtained from reference TRBV5-6 and TRBJ2-2, is as follows: DAGVTQSPTHLIKTRGQQVTLRCSPKSGHDTVSWYQQALGQGPQFIFQYYEEEERQRGNFPDRFSGHQFPNYSSELNVNALLLGDSALYLCASSQPGTGITGELFFGEGSRLTVL.

This clone turned up a few times. The genes are TRBV5-1 and TRBJ2-7, with D perhaps TRBD2 (6 bases). This CDR3 is built from 14 residues. V shed 0 bases and J shed 7 bases, with 14 bases lying between them. The germline CDR1 and CDR2 sequences are SGHRS and YFSETQ. This CDR3 reads CASSLDYAGNEQYF. In nucleotides, the CDR3 is TGCGCCAGCAGCTTGGACTATGCGGGGAATGAGCAGTACTTC.

This clone came up once. The rearrangement links TRBV7-2 to TRBJ1-5; the D is unclear. The CDR3 extends over 13 amino acids. V lost 3 bases and J lost 6, with 9 bases in between. Germline V gene sequence: CDR1 SGHTA, CDR2 FQGNSA. The CDR3: CASSFRISQPQHF. DNA for the CDR3: TGTGCCAGCAGCTTCCGCATCAGTCAGCCCCAGCATTTT.

J is TRBJ1-2 and V is TRBV6-1; D remains unclear. The germline V gene encodes CDR1 MNHNS and CDR2 SASEGT. The CDR3 loop spans 12 amino acids. Between the trimmed V and J ends, which lost 3 bases and 4 bases, there was a span of 6 bases. CDR3 region: CASSDGSYGYTF. The CDR3 coding sequence is TGTGCCAGCAGTGACGGCAGCTATGGCTACACCTTC.

The rearrangement uses TRBV27 and TRBJ1-3; D may be TRBD1 (5 bases). The V end lost 11 bases, the J end lost 1 base, and 12 bases lay between the germline ends. CDR1 and CDR2 (germline): MNHEY, SMNVEV (reference sequence). The CDR3 is 13 amino acids. Here the CDR3 reads CASSGKSGNTIYF. The CDR3 coding sequence is TGTGCCTCGTCAGGGAAATCTGGAAACACCATATATTTT.

This chain links TRBV28 with TRBJ2-3; TRBD2 agrees at 7 bases. The V and J ends lost 6 bases and 2 bases, in that order; junction bases with no gene match: 14. This CDR3 region has 17 residues. The germline V gene encodes CDR1 MDHEN and CDR2 SYDVKM. The CDR3 nucleotides are TGTGCCAGCAGCGGGGTGGGGCGGGGGTTCTTCACAGATACGCAGTATTTT. Translation gives CASSGVGRGFFTDTQYF.